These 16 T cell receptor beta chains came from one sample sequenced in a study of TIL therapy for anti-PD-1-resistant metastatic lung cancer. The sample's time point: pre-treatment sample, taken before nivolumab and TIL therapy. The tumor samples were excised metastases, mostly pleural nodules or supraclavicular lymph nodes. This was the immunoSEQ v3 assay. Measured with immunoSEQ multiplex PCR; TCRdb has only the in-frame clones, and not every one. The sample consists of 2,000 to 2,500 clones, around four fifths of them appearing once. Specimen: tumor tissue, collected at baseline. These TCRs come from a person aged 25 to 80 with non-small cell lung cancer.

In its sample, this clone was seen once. The CDR3 DNA follows: TGTGCCAGCAGCTACCGACTAGCGGACCAAGAGACCCAGTACTTC. Its protein product is CASSYRLADQETQYF. V and J are TRBV7-6 and TRBJ2-5; 9 bases are a match to TRBD2. The CDR3 consists of 15 residues. CDR1 is SGHVS, CDR2 FNYEAQ, per germline. V lost 4 bases, J lost 0 bases, and 3 bases stayed unmatched.

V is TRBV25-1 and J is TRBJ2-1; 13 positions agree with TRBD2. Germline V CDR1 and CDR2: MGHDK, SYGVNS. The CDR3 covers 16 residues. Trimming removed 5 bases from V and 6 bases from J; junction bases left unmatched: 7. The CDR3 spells CASSQRGLAGFNEQFF. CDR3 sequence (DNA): TGTGCCAGCAGTCAACGGGGACTAGCGGGATTCAATGAGCAGTTCTTC.

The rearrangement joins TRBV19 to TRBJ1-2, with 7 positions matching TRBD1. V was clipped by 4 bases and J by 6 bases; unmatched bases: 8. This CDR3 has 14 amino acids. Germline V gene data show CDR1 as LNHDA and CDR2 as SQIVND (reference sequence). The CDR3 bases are TGTGCCAGTAGTAGAAGAGGGACAGTTCATGGCTACACCTTC. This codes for CASSRRGTVHGYTF.

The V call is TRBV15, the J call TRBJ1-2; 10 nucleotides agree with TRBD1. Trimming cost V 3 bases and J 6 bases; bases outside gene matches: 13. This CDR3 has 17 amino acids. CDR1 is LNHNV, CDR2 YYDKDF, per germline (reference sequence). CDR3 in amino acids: CATSRGTGVAVLHGYTF. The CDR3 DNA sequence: TGTGCCACCAGCAGGGGGACAGGGGTAGCAGTTCTGCATGGCTACACCTTC.

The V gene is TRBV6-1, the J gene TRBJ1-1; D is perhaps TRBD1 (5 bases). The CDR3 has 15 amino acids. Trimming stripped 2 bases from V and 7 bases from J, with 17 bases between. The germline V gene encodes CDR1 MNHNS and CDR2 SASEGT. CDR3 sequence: CASSENGHFGGEAFF. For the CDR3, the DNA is TGTGCCAGCAGTGAAAATGGACATTTCGGGGGTGAAGCTTTCTTT.

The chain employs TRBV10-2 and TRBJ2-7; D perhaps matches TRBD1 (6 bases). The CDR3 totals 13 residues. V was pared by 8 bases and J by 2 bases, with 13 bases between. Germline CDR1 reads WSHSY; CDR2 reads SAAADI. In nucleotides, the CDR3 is TGCGCCAGCCTCCCGGACAGTGCCTACGAGCAGTACTTC. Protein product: CASLPDSAYEQYF.

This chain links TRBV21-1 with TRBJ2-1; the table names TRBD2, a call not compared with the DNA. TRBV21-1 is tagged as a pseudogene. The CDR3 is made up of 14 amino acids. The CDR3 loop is CARVLAGDYNEQFF. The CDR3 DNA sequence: TGTGCCAGGGTACTAGCGGGAGACTACAATGAGCAGTTCTTC.

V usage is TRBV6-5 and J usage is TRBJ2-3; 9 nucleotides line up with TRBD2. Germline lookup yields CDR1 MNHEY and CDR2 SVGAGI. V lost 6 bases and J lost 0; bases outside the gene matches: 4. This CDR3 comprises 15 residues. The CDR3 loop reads CASSLAGASTDTQYF. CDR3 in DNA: TGTGCCAGCAGCTTAGCGGGAGCTAGCACAGATACGCAGTATTTT.

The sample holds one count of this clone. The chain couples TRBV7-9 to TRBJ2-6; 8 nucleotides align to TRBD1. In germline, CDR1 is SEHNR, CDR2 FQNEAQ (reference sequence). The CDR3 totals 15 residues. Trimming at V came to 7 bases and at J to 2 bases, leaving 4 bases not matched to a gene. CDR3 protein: CASNPDRAGANVLTF. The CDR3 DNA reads TGTGCCAGCAACCCGGACAGGGCTGGGGCCAACGTCCTGACTTTC.

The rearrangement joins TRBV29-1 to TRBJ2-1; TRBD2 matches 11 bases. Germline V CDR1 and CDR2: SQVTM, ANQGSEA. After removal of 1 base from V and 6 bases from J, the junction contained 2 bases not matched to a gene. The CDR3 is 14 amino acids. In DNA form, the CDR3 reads TGCAGCGTTGAAGGTCTAGCGGGAGGCAATGAGCAGTTCTTC. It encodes CSVEGLAGGNEQFF.

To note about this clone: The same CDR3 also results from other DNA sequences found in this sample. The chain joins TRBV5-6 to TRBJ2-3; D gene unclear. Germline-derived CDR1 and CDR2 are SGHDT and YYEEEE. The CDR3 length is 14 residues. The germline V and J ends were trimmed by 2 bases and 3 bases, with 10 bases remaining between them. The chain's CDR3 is CASSFQLRTDTQYF. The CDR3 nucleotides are TGTGCCAGCAGCTTTCAGTTGCGGACAGATACGCAGTATTTT. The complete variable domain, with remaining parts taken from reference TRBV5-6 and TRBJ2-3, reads DAGVTQSPTHLIKTRGQQVTLRCSPKSGHDTVSWYQQALGQGPQFIFQYYEEEERQRGNFPDRFSGHQFPNYSSELNVNALLLGDSALYLCASSFQLRTDTQYFGPGTRLTVL.

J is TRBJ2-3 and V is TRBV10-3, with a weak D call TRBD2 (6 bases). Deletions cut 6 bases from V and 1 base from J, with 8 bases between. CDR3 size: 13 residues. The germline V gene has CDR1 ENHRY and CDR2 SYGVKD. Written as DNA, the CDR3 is TGTGCCATCAGATTAGCGGGCACAGATACGCAGTATTTT. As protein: CAIRLAGTDTQYF.

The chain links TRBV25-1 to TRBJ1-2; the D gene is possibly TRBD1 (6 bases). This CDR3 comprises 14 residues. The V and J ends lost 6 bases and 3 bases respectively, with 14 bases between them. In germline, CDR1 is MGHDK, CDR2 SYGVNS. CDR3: CASRSTTGYYGYTF. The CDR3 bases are TGTGCCAGCAGATCCACGACAGGATACTATGGCTACACCTTC.

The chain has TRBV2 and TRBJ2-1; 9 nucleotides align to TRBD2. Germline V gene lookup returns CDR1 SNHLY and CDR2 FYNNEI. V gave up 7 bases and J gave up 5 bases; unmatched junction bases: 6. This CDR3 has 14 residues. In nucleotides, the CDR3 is TGTGCCAGCAAGGCGATAGCGGGAGACAATGAGCAGTTCTTC. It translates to CASKAIAGDNEQFF.

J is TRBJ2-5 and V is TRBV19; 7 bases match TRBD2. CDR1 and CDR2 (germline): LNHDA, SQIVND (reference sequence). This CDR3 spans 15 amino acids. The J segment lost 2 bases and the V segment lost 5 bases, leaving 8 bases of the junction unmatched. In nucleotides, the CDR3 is TGTGCCAGTAGTCTATCGACTAGCAGGCAAGAGACCCAGTACTTC. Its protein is CASSLSTSRQETQYF.

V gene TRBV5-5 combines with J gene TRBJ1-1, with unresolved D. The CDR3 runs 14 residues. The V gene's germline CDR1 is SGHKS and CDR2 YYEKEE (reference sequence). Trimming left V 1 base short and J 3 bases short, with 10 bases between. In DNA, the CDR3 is TGTGCCAGCAGCTTGTGGAACGGATACACTGAAGCTTTCTTT. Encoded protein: CASSLWNGYTEAFF.